The 28 T cell receptor beta chains presented below share a single source sample, sequenced in a study of breast tumors, draining lymph nodes, adjacent tissues (dated by TCRdb to the mid-2010s). The method behind the library was multiplex PCR. Sequenced on an Illumina HiSeq 2000. TCRdb trimmed the raw reads at Q25, called clones with MiXCR and kept productive beta chains. Identical CDR3 protein sequences are pooled into one entry, listed with their most common genes and DNA. The sample table shows approximately 190,000 distinct CDR3 sequences, and over 25% are seen once. The top ten constitute 4% to 4.5% of the sample. The lymph node samples were taken from the axillary draining lymph nodes of breast cancer patients. Source material: axillary lymph node tissue. Receptor source: a female donor with breast cancer. Some clones in this sample may be carry-over from other donors' samples.

On this clonotype itself: One end of the junction is discordant with germline, which a read error may explain. J is TRBJ2-1 and V is TRBV4-3, with unresolved D. The CDR3 sequence is 15 residues long. Germline V gene sequence: CDR1 LGHNA, CDR2 YSLEER. The CDR3 sequence is CVSSQDRTGDNEQFF. CDR3 DNA sequence: TGCGTCAGCAGCCAAGATCGGACGGGTGACAATGAGCAGTTCTTC.

At least ten counts were recorded for this clonotype. The CDR3 protein is CASSLLPHGYTF. The CDR3 DNA reads as TGTGCCAGCAGTTTATTGCCCCATGGCTACACCTTC. This chain uses TRBV28 with TRBJ1-2; D ambiguous. The CDR3 runs 12 residues. The germline gives CDR1 MDHEN, CDR2 SYDVKM. The V end lost 1 base, the J end lost 6 bases, and 6 bases lay between the germline ends.

This clonotype has ten or more counts. The genes are TRBV18 and TRBJ2-3; the D is unclear. CDR3 length equals 13 residues. The germline V gene encodes CDR1 KGHSH and CDR2 LQKENI. Trimming pared 1 base from V and 4 bases from J, leaving 6 bases between. CDR3 bases: TGTGCCAGCTCACCACGAGAAGCAGATACGCAGTATTTT. Residues: CASSPREADTQYF.

This clonotype was counted between two and nine times. V usage is TRBV18 and J usage is TRBJ2-1, with D perhaps TRBD1 (6 bases). Germline CDR1 reads KGHSH; CDR2 reads LQKENI. The CDR3 covers 15 residues. V lost 2 bases, J lost 0 bases, and 8 bases lay in between. CDR3 sequence reads: CASSPGQTSYNEQFF. CDR3 in DNA: TGTGCCAGCTCACCAGGACAGACCTCCTACAATGAGCAGTTCTTC.

This clonotype was recorded at least ten times. The chain uses TRBV6-6 and TRBJ2-3; the match to TRBD2 covers 7 bases. Trimming took 5 bases from V and 2 from J; bases not matched to a gene: 4. The CDR3 spans 14 residues. Per germline, CDR1 MNHNY and CDR2 SVGAGI (reference sequence). CDR3 bases: TGTGCCAGCAGTCGACTAGCCTCCACAGATACGCAGTATTTT. Encoded protein: CASSRLASTDTQYF.

DNA for the CDR3: TGTGCCAGCAGTGAAGAAGTAGCGGGAGCCTACAATGAGCAGTTCTTC. It is translated as CASSEEVAGAYNEQFF. The genes are TRBV6-1 and TRBJ2-1; 9 nucleotides align to TRBD2. The junction had 3 bases not matched to a gene; V was cut back by 1 base and J by 2 bases. Germline V lookup: CDR1 MNHNS, CDR2 SASEGT. This CDR3 has 16 amino acids.

The chain uses TRBV6-5 and TRBJ2-7, with D hard to call. V dropped 5 bases and J dropped 5 bases, with 16 bases sitting between them. The germline CDR1 and CDR2 sequences are MNHEY and SVGAGI. CDR3 length: 14 amino acids. The CDR3 sequence: CASSLRDEVDEQYF. The CDR3 DNA reads as TGTGCCAGCAGTCTCCGCGACGAAGTCGACGAGCAGTACTTC.

This chain links TRBV6-5 with TRBJ1-2, with D unresolved. The CDR3 is 13 residues long. V was trimmed by 5 bases and J by 7 bases, leaving 14 bases between them. Germline CDR1 reads MNHEY; CDR2 reads SVGAGI. CDR3 sequence: CASSLRETGGYTF. CDR3 coding DNA: TGTGCCAGCAGTCTCCGGGAGACGGGTGGCTACACCTTC.

At least ten counts were recorded for this clonotype. This chain uses TRBV20-1 with TRBJ2-3; TRBD1 matches 9 bases. CDR1 and CDR2 (germline): DFQATT, SNEGSKA (reference sequence). The V and J ends lost 5 bases and 4 bases, in that order; junction bases with no gene match: 4. This CDR3 has 13 amino acids. The CDR3 sequence: CSAGTGFPDTQYF. The CDR3 nucleotides read TGCAGTGCTGGGACAGGGTTCCCAGATACGCAGTATTTT.

The genes are TRBV5-4 and TRBJ2-3, with D hard to call. CDR1 SGHNT and CDR2 YYREEE come from the germline V gene (reference sequence). The CDR3 has 16 residues. V was cut by 6 bases and J by 3 bases, with 20 bases left in between. CDR3 protein: CASNDRLASATDTQYF. In DNA form, the CDR3 reads TGTGCCAGCAACGACCGGTTGGCCTCTGCTACAGATACGCAGTATTTT. Supplemented by reference TRBV5-4 and TRBJ2-3, the full variable domain reads ETGVTQSPTHLIKTRGQQVTLRCSSQSGHNTVSWYQQALGQGPQFIFQYYREEENGRGNFPPRFSGLQFPNYSSELNVNALELDDSALYLCASNDRLASATDTQYFGPGTRLTVL.

Concerning this clonotype: A much larger clone is a single base away; this may be a read error. The conserved closing phenylalanine or tryptophan is absent in this CDR3, likely reflecting a read error. The chain joins TRBV7-2 to TRBJ2-5; D may match TRBD1 or TRBD2 (7 bases each). The CDR3 length is 14 residues. Germline V gene data show CDR1 as SGHTA and CDR2 as FQGNSA. Trimming shortened V by 5 bases and J by 2 bases, and 12 bases separated the two germline ends. The CDR3 region is CASSPGGGQETQYL. CDR3 nucleotides: TGTGCCAGCAGCCCAGGGGGAGGGCAAGAGACCCAGTACCTC.

The V and J genes are TRBV2 and TRBJ2-3; 11 positions match TRBD1. The junction had 5 bases not matched to a gene; V was cut back by 4 bases and J by 2 bases. Per germline, CDR1 SNHLY and CDR2 FYNNEI. The CDR3 extends over 16 amino acids. In nucleotides, the CDR3 is TGTGCCAGCAGTGCCGGGACAGGGGGGTTCACAGATACGCAGTATTTT. As protein: CASSAGTGGFTDTQYF. The variable domain in full, with the rest retrieved from reference TRBV2 and TRBJ2-3, is EPEVTQTPSHQVTQMGQEVILRCVPISNHLYFYWYRQILGQKVEFLVSFYNNEISEKSEIFDDQFSVERPDGSNFTLKIRSTKLEDSAMYFCASSAGTGGFTDTQYFGPGTRLTVL.

The V and J genes are TRBV5-4 and TRBJ2-7; 7 nucleotides align to TRBD1. Germline values: CDR1 SGHNT, CDR2 YYREEE (reference sequence). The CDR3 is 15 amino acids. Losses at the gene ends were 4 bases for V and 1 base for J; bases not matched to a gene: 8. The CDR3: CASSPGTAESYEQYF. The CDR3 nucleotides are TGTGCCAGCAGCCCAGGGACAGCGGAGTCCTACGAGCAGTACTTC.

This clonotype occurred many times. V gene TRBV6-5 combines with J gene TRBJ1-6; D gene unclear. The V gene lost 6 bases and the J gene lost 5 bases, with 17 bases spanning the gap. The CDR3 is 16 residues long. Germline V gene sequence: CDR1 MNHEY, CDR2 SVGAGI. The CDR3: CASSYMPLAHNSPLHF. CDR3 DNA: TGTGCCAGCAGCTATATGCCCCTTGCCCATAATTCACCCCTCCACTTT.

This clonotype was observed many times. The chain recombines TRBV5-8 with TRBJ2-1; 9 bases agree with TRBD1. Germline CDR1 reads SGHTS; CDR2 reads YDEGEE. The V and J ends lost 4 bases and 6 bases, in that order; junction bases with no gene match: 11. The CDR3 spans 16 residues. Here the CDR3 reads CASSPVSGQGTNEQFF. The DNA of the CDR3 is TGTGCCAGCAGCCCGGTCTCGGGACAGGGTACCAATGAGCAGTTCTTC.

This clonotype appeared many times. The rearrangement joins TRBV3-1 to TRBJ2-5; 7 positions agree with TRBD1. The germline gives CDR1 LGHDT, CDR2 YNNKEL (reference sequence). The junction had 5 bases not matched to a gene; V was cut back by 4 bases and J by 3 bases. The CDR3 extends over 14 amino acids. This CDR3 reads CASSRQGTKETQYF. Here the CDR3 DNA reads TGTGCCAGCAGCCGACAGGGAACAAAAGAGACCCAGTACTTC.

The sample holds many counts of this clonotype. The rearrangement links TRBV7-2 to TRBJ2-3, with 11 bases lining up with TRBD1. Germline loops: CDR1 SGHTA, CDR2 FQGNSA. The CDR3 totals 15 residues. V dropped 5 bases and J dropped 3; count of bases not matched to a gene: 4. CDR3 loop: CASSLDRGLTDTQYF. CDR3 DNA sequence: TGTGCCAGCAGCCTGGACAGGGGGCTTACAGATACGCAGTATTTT.

The rearrangement joins TRBV24-1 to TRBJ1-3; the D gene is possibly TRBD1 (5 bases). V lost 9 bases and J 3 bases, leaving 17 bases between the germline ends. The CDR3 loop spans 15 amino acids. Germline values: CDR1 KGHDR, CDR2 SFDVKD. The CDR3 sequence: CATGKLGGDGNTIYF. As DNA, the CDR3 is TGTGCCACCGGCAAGCTAGGAGGGGATGGAAACACCATATATTTT.

The J gene is TRBJ1-4, the V gene TRBV7-8; D is unclear. The CDR3 contains 12 residues. Trimming shortened V by 1 base and J by 6 bases, and 3 bases separated the two germline ends. Germline-derived CDR1 and CDR2 are SGHVS and FQNEAQ. CDR3 loop: CASSLGDEKLFF. CDR3 nucleotides: TGTGCCAGCAGCTTAGGGGATGAAAAACTGTTTTTT. The complete variable domain, with remaining parts taken from reference TRBV7-8 and TRBJ1-4, reads GAGVSQSPRYKVAKRGQDVALRCDPISGHVSLFWYQQALGQGPEFLTYFQNEAQLDKSGLPSDRFFAERPEGSVSTLKIQRTQQEDSAVYLCASSLGDEKLFFGSGTQLSVL.

This clonotype was counted many times. V gene TRBV2 combines with J gene TRBJ2-6; D not certain. Germline-derived CDR1 and CDR2 are SNHLY and FYNNEI. The CDR3 is 17 amino acids. The V gene lost 4 bases and the J gene lost 0 bases, with 13 bases spanning the gap. CDR3 nucleotides: TGTGCCAGCAGTGGTTTAGGTTACAGCTCTGGGGCCAACGTCCTGACTTTC. Protein product: CASSGLGYSSGANVLTF.

In this sample, this clonotype turned up many times. A single base separates this from a much larger clone, so it may be a read error. The chain joins TRBV13 to TRBJ2-3; possibly TRBD2 for D (5 bases). Germline V gene data show CDR1 as PRHDT and CDR2 as FYEKMQ (reference sequence). The CDR3 totals 13 residues. Trimming removed 11 bases at V and 8 bases at J, with 20 bases between. CDR3 sequence: CASRRRRTRTQYF. In DNA form, the CDR3 reads TGTGCCTCAAGGCGGCGTCGGACTCGTACGCAGTATTTT.

In this sample, this clonotype turned up many times. The genes are TRBV20-1 and TRBJ2-1; 13 positions match TRBD2. The trim removed 5 bases at V and 3 bases at J, leaving 7 bases unmatched. Germline CDR1 reads DFQATT; CDR2 reads SNEGSKA (reference sequence). This CDR3 has 16 amino acids. The CDR3 nucleotides read TGCAGTGCTGAAGGGACTAGCGGGAAGTTCTACAATGAGCAGTTCTTC. The encoded protein is CSAEGTSGKFYNEQFF.

This clonotype was seen ten or more times. The chain couples TRBV15 to TRBJ1-2; 7 bases are a match to TRBD1. In germline, CDR1 is LNHNV, CDR2 YYDKDF (reference sequence). Losses at the gene ends were 2 bases for V and 8 bases for J; bases not matched to a gene: 8. CDR3 length: 14 residues. Written as DNA, the CDR3 is TGTGCCACCAGCAGACTGACAGGGACAAAAGGCTACACCTTC. Its translation: CATSRLTGTKGYTF. Combining the CDR3 with reference TRBV15 and TRBJ1-2 gives the whole variable domain DAMVIQNPRYQVTQFGKPVTLSCSQTLNHNVMYWYQQKSSQAPKLLFHYYDKDFNNEADTPDNFQSRRPNTSFCFLDIRSPGLGDTAMYLCATSRLTGTKGYTFGSGTRLTVV.

This clonotype occurred a few times. V gene TRBV18 combines with J gene TRBJ2-1, with 9 bases fitting TRBD2. Trimming took 2 bases from V and 6 from J; bases not matched to a gene: 8. Germline V lookup: CDR1 KGHSH, CDR2 LQKENI. There are 16 residues in the CDR3. CDR3 nucleotide sequence: TGTGCCAGCTCACCATTGGGAGCGGGAGGTCGCAATGAGCAGTTCTTC. It specifies CASSPLGAGGRNEQFF.

J is TRBJ1-6 and V is TRBV7-8, with D perhaps matching TRBD1 (5 bases). With 1 base removed from V and 10 bases from J, the gap between germline ends came to 8 bases. This CDR3 is 13 amino acids long. Germline loops: CDR1 SGHVS, CDR2 FQNEAQ. Here the CDR3 DNA reads TGTGCCAGCAGCTTAGGGGGGAGCTCACCCCTCCACTTT. Its protein is CASSLGGSSPLHF.

This clonotype came up many times. The chain employs TRBV10-3 and TRBJ1-2; D unclear. Germline V CDR1 and CDR2: ENHRY, SYGVKD. The germline V and J ends were trimmed by 0 bases and 3 bases, with 5 bases remaining between them. CDR3 size: 13 residues. The CDR3 DNA is TGTGCCATCAGTGAGTCGAGGGACTATGGCTACACCTTC. As protein: CAISESRDYGYTF.

This clonotype was counted at least ten times. The CDR3 region has the DNA TGTGCCAGCAGTGAAGCGGCTAGCGGGGGGGCAGATACGCAGTATTTT. The encoded protein is CASSEAASGGADTQYF. J is TRBJ2-3 and V is TRBV2; TRBD2 aligns across 12 bases. CDR3 size: 16 residues. Germline V gives CDR1 SNHLY, CDR2 FYNNEI. V gave up 0 bases and J gave up 4 bases; unmatched junction bases: 2.

The sample holds many counts of this clonotype. The genes are TRBV2 and TRBJ2-7; the D gene is possibly TRBD2 (6 bases). The V end was cut by 4 bases, the J end by 9 bases, with 13 bases between. The length of the CDR3 is 12 residues. Per germline, CDR1 SNHLY and CDR2 FYNNEI. The CDR3 is CASSVRGIGQYF. For the CDR3, the DNA is TGTGCCAGCAGTGTACGGGGGATTGGGCAGTACTTC.